The rows below give T cell receptor beta chains drawn from one sample of a study of T cells in Graves' hyperthyroidism and ophthalmopathy. TCRdb analysed the multiplex PCR reads with MiXCR anew, one entry per CDR3 protein. The sample has roughly 560,000 distinct CDR3 sequences, 14% to 15% seen once. The sequencing sample was made of blood. Receptors originate from a woman aged 35 to 49 with Graves' ophthalmopathy. Both conserved end residues are part of each CDR3. Fields, in order: clone size, D gene, V gene, J gene, CDR3 protein, CDR3 DNA. A D gene is named only where the DNA matches it firmly. The listing skips clone size in some rows; elsewhere it reads once, few, many or a size class.

>many|-|TRBV6-2/TRBV6-3|TRBJ1-1
CASVARTVMNTEAFF
TGTGCCAGCGTCGCTAGGACAGTGATGAACACTGAAGCTTTCTTT
>few|TRBD1|TRBV28|TRBJ2-7
CASRTTTGGYEQYF
TGTGCCAGCAGGACCACGACAGGGGGCTACGAGCAGTACTTC
>many|-|TRBV2|TRBJ2-5
CASISIGGAETQYF
TGTGCCAGCATCAGTATTGGGGGTGCTGAGACCCAGTACTTC
>-|TRBD1|TRBV28|TRBJ2-5
CASTTRQGALETQYF
TGTGCCAGCACCACAAGACAGGGGGCGCTTGAGACCCAGTACTTC
>many|-|TRBV6-1|TRBJ1-2
CASSPRIGGYTF
TGTGCCAGCAGCCCTAGGATAGGCGGCTACACCTTC
>few|-|TRBV24-1|TRBJ1-4
CATSDSTAEKLFF
TGTGCCACCAGTGATTCGACAGCAGAAAAACTGTTTTTT
>many|TRBD1|TRBV7-2|TRBJ2-7
CASSLEDRREQYF
TGTGCCAGCAGCTTAGAGGACAGGCGCGAGCAGTACTTC
>few|-|TRBV6-1|TRBJ1-1
CASRKDVSSGTEAFF
TGTGCCAGCAGAAAGGACGTCTCTTCTGGCACTGAAGCTTTCTTT
>few|-|TRBV11-2|TRBJ2-2
CASSAPGASGERTGELFF
TGTGCCAGCAGCGCCCCCGGTGCCAGCGGAGAAAGAACGGGGGAGCTGTTTTTT
>many|TRBD1|TRBV4-2|TRBJ1-1
CASSPRQGAEAFF
TGTGCCAGCAGCCCTAGACAGGGGGCTGAAGCTTTCTTT
>-|TRBD2|TRBV27|TRBJ2-7
CASSLWASGSLSEQYF
TGTGCCAGCAGTTTATGGGCTAGCGGGAGTTTGAGCGAGCAGTACTTC
>few|-|TRBV6-5|TRBJ2-2
CASSYSGHGRTGELFF
TGTGCCAGCAGTTACTCGGGACACGGACGCACCGGGGAGCTGTTTTTT
>-|-|TRBV6-2/TRBV6-3|TRBJ2-7
CASSRPGNHEQYF
TGTGCCAGCAGTCGACCCGGTAACCACGAGCAGTACTTC
>few|-|TRBV20-1|TRBJ2-3
CSPLALNTDTQYF
TGCAGTCCACTCGCCCTTAACACAGATACGCAGTATTTT
>many|-|TRBV30|TRBJ1-1
CAWRTLQAWSTEAFF
TGTGCCTGGAGGACCTTACAAGCCTGGAGCACTGAAGCTTTCTTT
>many|TRBD2|TRBV30|TRBJ2-7
CAWRNVREGTYEQYF
TGTGCCTGGCGGAATGTGCGGGAGGGCACCTACGAGCAGTACTTC
>-|-|TRBV13|TRBJ2-2
CATSLAGQRLGANGELFF
TGTGCCACCAGCTTAGCGGGACAGAGGTTGGGTGCGAACGGGGAGCTGTTTTTT
>many|-|TRBV7-8|TRBJ1-2
CASSPRRSLGYGYTF
TGTGCCAGCAGCCCCCGACGGTCTCTGGGCTATGGCTACACCTTC
>many|TRBD1|TRBV15|TRBJ2-7
CATSEGAYERYF
TGTGCCACCAGCGAGGGGGCATACGAGCGGTACTTC
>many|-|TRBV27|TRBJ2-7
CASSSLARREQYF
TGTGCCAGCAGTTCCCTTGCCAGGCGAGAGCAGTACTTC
>few|-|TRBV7-3|TRBJ2-2
CASSSNRASGELFF
TGTGCCAGCAGCTCAAACAGGGCGAGCGGGGAGCTGTTTTTT
>many|-|TRBV28|TRBJ2-3
CASSIVRGDTQYF
TGTGCCAGCAGTATCGTCCGCGGAGATACGCAGTATTTT
>many|-|TRBV29-1|TRBJ2-5
CSVELALETQYF
TGCAGCGTTGAACTAGCGTTGGAGACCCAGTACTTC
>-|-|TRBV6-1|TRBJ1-5
CASTEGRNQPQHF
TGTGCCAGCACCGAGGGCCGGAATCAACCCCAGCATTTT
>-|TRBD2|TRBV6-2/TRBV6-3|TRBJ2-2
CASSPPGLPNTGELFF
TGTGCCAGCAGTCCTCCGGGACTACCGAACACCGGGGAGCTGTTTTTT
>many|-|TRBV24-1|TRBJ2-6
CATSEQGRGSGANVLTF
TGTGCCACCAGTGAACAGGGAAGGGGGTCTGGGGCCAACGTCCTGACTTTC
>many|-|TRBV6-2/TRBV6-3|TRBJ2-5
CASTRQVTRETQYF
TGTGCCAGCACAAGACAGGTGACGCGAGAGACCCAGTACTTC
>many|TRBD1|TRBV2|TRBJ2-2
CASRPGTGSNGELFF
TGTGCCAGCAGACCCGGGACAGGTTCTAACGGGGAGCTGTTTTTT
>few|-|TRBV20-1|TRBJ2-7
CSARDPARGGDYEQYF
TGCAGTGCTAGAGATCCGGCCCGCGGAGGAGACTACGAGCAGTACTTC
>-|-|TRBV7-2|TRBJ2-5
CASSLVGLGEKTQYF
TGTGCCAGCAGCTTAGTCGGCCTAGGTGAGAAGACCCAGTACTTC
>many|-|TRBV6-4|TRBJ2-6
CASSDRDGDSGANVLTF
TGTGCCAGCAGCGACCGGGACGGGGACTCTGGGGCCAACGTCCTGACTTTC
>-|TRBD2|TRBV5-8|TRBJ2-7
CASSLWLAGAGEQYF
TGTGCCAGCAGCTTGTGGCTAGCGGGAGCAGGAGAGCAGTACTTC
>many|TRBD1|TRBV15|TRBJ1-2
CATRDRGNYGYTF
TGTGCCACCCGGGACAGGGGGAACTATGGCTACACCTTC
>-|-|TRBV6-1|TRBJ1-1
CASTSRSRGQTEAFF
TGTGCCAGCACCTCGCGCTCGAGGGGCCAGACTGAAGCTTTCTTT
>many|TRBD2|TRBV12-3/TRBV12-4|TRBJ2-2
CASSFSGRATGELFF
TGTGCCAGCAGTTTTAGCGGGAGGGCCACCGGGGAGCTGTTTTTT